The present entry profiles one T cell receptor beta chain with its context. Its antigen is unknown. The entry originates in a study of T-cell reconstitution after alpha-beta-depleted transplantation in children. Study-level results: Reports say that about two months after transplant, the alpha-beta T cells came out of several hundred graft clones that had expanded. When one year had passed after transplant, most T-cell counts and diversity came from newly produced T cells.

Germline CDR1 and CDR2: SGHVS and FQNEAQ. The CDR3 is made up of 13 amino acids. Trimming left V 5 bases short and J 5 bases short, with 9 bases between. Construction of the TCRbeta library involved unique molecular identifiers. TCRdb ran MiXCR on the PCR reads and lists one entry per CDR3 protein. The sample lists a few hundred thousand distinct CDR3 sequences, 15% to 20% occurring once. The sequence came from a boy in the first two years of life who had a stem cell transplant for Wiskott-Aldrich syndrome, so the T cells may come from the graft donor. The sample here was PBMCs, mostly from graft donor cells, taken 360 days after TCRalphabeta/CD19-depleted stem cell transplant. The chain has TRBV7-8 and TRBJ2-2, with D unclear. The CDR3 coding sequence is TGTGCCAGCAGCGTGCGGAAGACCGGGGAGCTGTTTTTT. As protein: CASSVRKTGELFF.